The present TCR beta chain was sequenced within a study of stem cell transplantation in POMP-related autoinflammatory disease. Across the study: Impaired MHC class I-dependent CD8+ differentiation was hypothesized from defective thymoproteasomes.

Clones were sequenced by immunoSEQ multiplex PCR, and TCRdb holds only the in-frame ones, with some missing. The sample contains 6,500 to 10,000 clones, approximately 88% of which appear only once. Trimming shortened V by 6 bases and J by 4 bases, and 18 bases separated the two germline ends. This CDR3 contains 15 residues. Per germline, CDR1 MNHEY and CDR2 SVGAGI. PRAID featured immunodeficiency plus autoinflammation. This specimen consisted of CD8+ T cells from PBMCs, obtained after stem cell transplantation. The clonotype originates from a human patient with POMP-related autoinflammation and immune dysregulation (PRAID). The graft donor may have given rise to some T cells. The chain links TRBV6-5 to TRBJ1-2, with a weak D call TRBD1 (6 bases). In DNA, the CDR3 is TGTGCCAGCAGAACGGGGGCAGGTGCCATCTATGGCTACACCTTC. Its translation is CASRTGAGAIYGYTF.